The present TCR beta chain was sequenced within a study of blood T cell repertoires in COVID-19. Overall study context: The United States, Italy and Spain were the sources of the acute and convalescent COVID-19 samples. Nucleic acid was either cDNA or gDNA, and it came from T cells, B-cell-depleted T cells, or PBMCs.

With 2 bases removed from V and 5 bases from J, the gap between germline ends came to 15 bases. CDR1 and CDR2 from the germline V gene are SGHTA and FQGTGA. This CDR3 contains 16 residues. Per the original methods: Cell counts per sample came from amplifying reference gene primers. Produced via immunoSEQ multiplex PCR; TCRdb's table is partial and in-frame only. V and J calls and clone size are those listed in that table; D and trimming were worked out from the DNA. The sample gives approximately 250,000 clones, roughly 84% of which show up once; roughly 7.4% is in the top ten. The chain has TRBV7-3 and TRBJ2-2; TRBD2 is a possible D gene (5 bases). Sample: peripheral blood. The receptor comes from a woman between 45 and 65 years old with acute or convalescent COVID-19. The CDR3 sequence is CASSLLPGLPTGELFF. The CDR3 DNA reads TGTGCCAGCAGCTTATTACCAGGACTCCCAACCGGGGAGCTGTTTTTT.